This TCR beta chain was sequenced in a study of blood T cells in healthy people across ages. This CDR3 comprises 14 residues. CDR1 and CDR2 (germline): DFQATT, SNEGSKA (reference sequence). Trimming pared 6 bases from V and 0 bases from J, leaving 12 bases between. Next came a second PCR, run for about 6 to 12 cycles, which used a sample-barcoded 5' primer along with a J-beta primer mix. TCRdb ran MiXCR on the 5' RACE reads and lists one entry per CDR3 protein. Of over 750,000 distinct CDR3 sequences detected, around 25% appear once; the ten largest clones hold more than 7.5%. Another study also made use of these data, one on T cells of mothers and their children.

Source material: blood. This receptor was obtained from a boy between 10 and 17 years old in good health. The J gene is TRBJ2-4, the V gene TRBV20-1; D is perhaps TRBD1 or TRBD2 (6 bases each). The CDR3, as DNA: TGCAGTGCATGGGGGGCGCTAGCCAAAAACATTCAGTACTTC. This gives the protein CSAWGALAKNIQYF.